These T cell receptor beta chains were read from a single sample in a study of cytomegalovirus exposure and HLA in healthy donors. Sequenced by immunoSEQ multiplex PCR; TCRdb stores in-frame clones only, minus some. The sample lists 45,000 to 65,000 clones; 93% were seen once. Sequenced: PBMCs. The source of these receptors is a woman under 30 in good health and CMV-seropositive. Each CDR3 is given with its conserved first and last residue.

V | CDR3
TRBV7-9 | CASSSASAGTQYF
TRBV12-5 | CASAYRGGRFPFLSGYTF
TRBV7-6 | CASSFSLYNEQFF
TRBV7-9 | CASSLILDTGELFF
TRBV4-3 | CASSQTGGGGSYEQYF
TRBV7-9 | CASSLGPRGYYGYTF
TRBV7-9 | CASSLGAGGQFSTDTQYF
TRBV7-6 | CASSLFIGQTRDYSNQPQHF
TRBV7-8 | CASSPTVTGELFF
TRBV5-6 | CASSLGLGEQYF
TRBV25-1 | CASSDPRQGSYNEQFF
TRBV19 | CASSLVPGPTDTQYF
TRBV6-1 | CASSEGPAAIPYEQYF
TRBV5-1 | CASSGDRGTEAFF
TRBV10-1 | CASSDRVGTGSTGELFF
TRBV18 | CASSPGQGPNEQFF
TRBV11-1 | CASSPNGGSEQYF
TRBV18 | CASSPEAVSGNTIYF
TRBV7-9 | CASSPGISYEQYF
TRBV6-4 | CASSDSGSGGPDTQYF
TRBV28 | CASSSPRGPGTDTQYF
TRBV11-2 | CASREGSGGNTIYF